This TCR beta chain was captured in a study of regulatory T cells in long-lasting Graves disease (dated by TCRdb to the early 2020s). About the full investigation: To count as having persistent Graves' disease, a patient had to have received antithyroid drug treatment for over 5 years with TSH receptor autoantibodies remaining persistently positive. TCR sequencing covered around 13 persistent and 20 newly diagnosed Graves' disease patients, 33 samples in total. The study was registered as a clinical trial and conducted in China. Persistent Graves' disease patients in the clinical cohort had taken antithyroid drugs for approximately 9.5 years on average. Patients with persistent Graves' disease were compared with patients with newly diagnosed Graves' disease using TCR sequencing and RNA sequencing of peripheral blood.

General conclusions and limits of the study: Preferential use of TRBV28, TRBJ1-2 and TRBJ2-5 was observed in persistent disease, whereas TRBV20-1 and TRBJ2-1 were favored in newly diagnosed disease. Patients with persistent disease shared more public clonotypes (roughly 2,900) than newly diagnosed patients did (around 980). The small sample size was acknowledged by the authors as a limitation that may reduce accuracy. Only the TCR beta chain was sequenced and analyzed. Compared with newly diagnosed patients, persistent Graves' disease patients had lower TCR Shannon entropy and fewer highly expanded clones, which suggests clonal expansion. Only peripheral blood was studied, because thyroid tissue, the primary lesion, was inaccessible.

This clonotype was recorded at least ten times. Its binding antigen is unknown. No qualities accompany the bases; no much larger clone lies one base away. Receptors were amplified or captured by multiplex PCR. This sample was sequenced with an Illumina HiSeq 4000. iRepertoire HTBI primers and Arm-PCR amplification of CDR3 regions were used to construct TCR beta libraries. PCR products were gel purified before sequencing. Turning to the authors' computational methods: Gene usage analysis of CDR3 amino acid clonotypes used the roughly 60 TRBV and some 15 TRBJ segments found across samples. COPE and FqMerger were used to merge filtered high-quality paired reads into contigs. BLAST was used to align contigs to the IMGT TRBV, TRBD and TRBJ reference genes, and CDR3 was defined following IMGT. Any clonotype with a frequency above 0.1% was counted as a highly expanded clone. Shannon entropy was used to measure repertoire diversity, and the Gini coefficient was used to measure V-J evenness. Public clonotypes were defined as clonotypes shared by more than one individual. The public reads were run again by TCRdb, first through fastp at Q25 and then through MiXCR, and only productive beta chains were kept. Each record represents a unique CDR3 protein, reported with the most common genes and DNA among its rows. TCRdb, not the original authors, processed these V and J calls. This sample comprises 300,000 to 400,000 distinct CDR3 sequences, around 19% of them detected only once. Clones ranked in the top ten supply roughly 27% of the sample.

What this sample's time point label stands for: persistent/refractory GD, antithyroid drugs over 5 years with positive TRAb. RNA was extracted from PBMCs in TRIzol for both TCR sequencing and RNA sequencing. Graves' disease was diagnosed according to American Thyroid Association guidelines. Patients for the study were recruited at an endocrinology department in Xi'an, China. Each patient gave around 9 milliliters of peripheral blood, collected in an EDTA anticoagulant tube. Ficoll Paque Plus density gradient separation was used to isolate PBMCs, and no additional T cell sorting was done. RNA quality was checked with an Agilent 2100 Bioanalyzer and agarose gel, and concentration with a NanoDrop 2000. Germline trimming amounts to 3 bases on V and 9 bases on J, with 2 as the count of junction bases outside the gene matches. The germline V gene (reference sequence) yields DFQATT for CDR1 and SNEGSKA for CDR2. Counted from cysteine to phenylalanine, this CDR3 has 12 amino acids. Of all the DNA, just the CDR3 is kept, 36 bases in frame from base 1.

The specimen comprised peripheral blood mononuclear cells (PBMCs), sampled when the disease was refractory, from a patient treated with antithyroid drugs. This receptor was obtained from a female donor with Graves disease. The receptor chain draws on TRBV20-1 and TRBJ1-6; TRBD1 fits 7 bases in the junction. The CDR3 reads as follows: CSARTGLSPLHF. The nucleotides are TGCAGTGCTAGGACAGGGCTTTCACCCCTCCACTTT.